This T cell receptor beta chain was retrieved from a study of blood T cell repertoires in COVID-19. Study-wide background: Researchers got acute and convalescent COVID-19 samples from the United States, Italy and Spain. Nucleic acid was either cDNA or gDNA, and it came from T cells, B-cell-depleted T cells, or PBMCs.

Per the study methods: For nucleated cells, counts were estimated from reference gene primer amplification. Using immunoSEQ multiplex PCR, the repertoire was profiled, and TCRdb retains in-frame clones only, with some absent. V and J calls and clone size are as listed in that table; D and trimming were resolved from the DNA. The sample includes roughly 250,000 clones, over 75% seen only once; the top ten take around 9.2%. Germline CDR1 reads SGHTS; CDR2 reads YDEGEE. This CDR3 comprises 16 residues. The V segment lost 0 bases and the J segment 3 bases; nucleotides outside the gene matches: 5. The rearrangement joins TRBV5-8 to TRBJ2-3; 9 nucleotides line up with TRBD1. Sequenced sample: peripheral blood. The sequence was collected from a human donor in a cohort sampled during active COVID-19. This CDR3 reads CASSLAGTGTTDTQYF. For the CDR3, the DNA is TGTGCCAGCAGCTTGGCCGGGACAGGGACGACAGATACGCAGTATTTT.